The rows below give T cell receptor beta chains drawn from one sample of a study of blood T cell repertoires in COVID-19. TCRdb's copy holds only in-frame clones and misses some; the assay was immunoSEQ multiplex PCR. The repertoire holds roughly 140,000 clones, with about 87% as singletons. The specimen was peripheral blood. The source of these receptors is a woman older than 75 with acute or convalescent COVID-19. Both conserved end residues are part of each CDR3. D genes are given only for firm matches. Some rows have no size entry. The others give once, few or many, or a class for an expanded clone.

J,V,D,size,DNA,CDR3
TRBJ1-1,TRBV10-3,-,-,TGTGCCATCAGTGAAGGGCAGGAGGGTCCTGAAGCTTTCTTT,CAISEGQEGPEAFF
TRBJ1-1,TRBV18,TRBD1,-,TGTGCCAGCTCAGAAAAGACAGGGACTGAAGCTTTCTTT,CASSEKTGTEAFF
TRBJ2-1,TRBV7-9,TRBD2,-,TGTGCCAGCAGCTGGAAGGGACTAGCGGGGTTACACAATGAGCAGTTCTTC,CASSWKGLAGLHNEQFF
TRBJ1-5,TRBV9,-,once,TGTGCCAGCAGCGTAGATCCAGGCAATCAGCCCCAGCATTTT,CASSVDPGNQPQHF
TRBJ2-7,TRBV7-3,-,-,TGTGCCAGCAGCGGGAGGACACGTAATAAACCCTACGAGCAGTACTTC,CASSGRTRNKPYEQYF
TRBJ1-5,TRBV6-2/TRBV6-3,TRBD1,-,TGTGCCAGCAGTTACGATCACAGGGGCGGTCAGCCCCAGCATTTT,CASSYDHRGGQPQHF
TRBJ1-1,TRBV5-1,TRBD1,-,TGCGCCAGCAGCTTGTCGAAGGGGACAGAGTGGGATGAAGCTTTCTTT,CASSLSKGTEWDEAFF
TRBJ1-4,TRBV7-8,TRBD1,-,TGTGCCAGCAGCTTTGGACAGGGAAGCGAAAAACTGTTTTTT,CASSFGQGSEKLFF
TRBJ1-1,TRBV7-3,-,-,TGTGCCAGCAGCTCCCAGGGGAACACTGAAGCTTTCTTT,CASSSQGNTEAFF
TRBJ2-1,TRBV9,TRBD1,-,TGTGCCAGCAGCTCAACCGGGGACAGGGGATTTGAGCAGTTCTTC,CASSSTGDRGFEQFF
TRBJ2-4,TRBV5-4,-,-,TGTGCCAGCAGCTCCGGACTAGCCAAAAACATTCAGTACTTC,CASSSGLAKNIQYF
TRBJ2-3,TRBV19,-,-,TGTGCCAGTAGTATTGGGCGAAGCCCAGATACGCAGTATTTT,CASSIGRSPDTQYF
TRBJ2-3,TRBV9,-,once,TGTGCCAGCAGCGTAGTAGGCACAGATACGCAGTATTTT,CASSVVGTDTQYF
TRBJ2-1,TRBV7-2,TRBD2,-,TGTGCCAGCAGCTTAGGGCTAGCGGGGGCGCGGGAGCAGTTCTTC,CASSLGLAGAREQFF
TRBJ2-2,TRBV4-2,TRBD2,-,TGTGCCAGCAGCCAGGTCGGAAGCGGGGGGTACAGGACCGGGGAGCTGTTTTTT,CASSQVGSGGYRTGELFF
TRBJ2-6,TRBV7-6,TRBD1,-,TGTGCCAGCAGCCCGGGACAGGGGATCTCTGGGGCCAACGTCCTGACTTTC,CASSPGQGISGANVLTF
TRBJ1-1,TRBV9,TRBD1,-,TGTGCCAGCAGCGTGTCAGGGGGCGTTGGTAACACTGAAGCTTTCTTT,CASSVSGGVGNTEAFF
TRBJ1-5,TRBV30,-,few,TGTGCCTTTGCGGGGGGGAATCAGCCCCAGCATTTT,CAFAGGNQPQHF
TRBJ2-1,TRBV9,TRBD2,-,TGTGCCAGCAGCGCTCCCTCCGGGGGGGGTTCCTACAATGAGCAGTTCTTC,CASSAPSGGGSYNEQFF
TRBJ1-5,TRBV2,-,once,TGTGCCAGCAACCTCGCACAGGGCCCCAATCAGCCCCAGCATTTT,CASNLAQGPNQPQHF
TRBJ2-3,TRBV4-1,TRBD1,-,TGCGCCAGCAGCCAAGGAAGAGGGACAGCCGACCTCACAGATACGCAGTATTTT,CASSQGRGTADLTDTQYF
TRBJ1-2,TRBV11-1,-,-,TGTGCCAGCAGCCGCGAACAGGGATACTATGGCTACACCTTC,CASSREQGYYGYTF
TRBJ2-5,TRBV19,TRBD2,-,TGTGCCAGTAGCCATCTGGGCGGGGGTAATGGAGAGACCCAGTACTTC,CASSHLGGGNGETQYF
TRBJ1-2,TRBV2,-,once,TGTGCCAGCAGTGTGAGAGGGATCGATGGCTACACCTTC,CASSVRGIDGYTF
TRBJ1-3,TRBV30,-,-,TGTGCCTGGAGTGTTTGGACAGTTGGAAACACCATATATTTT,CAWSVWTVGNTIYF
TRBJ1-4,TRBV5-5,TRBD1,-,TGTGCCAGCAGCTCCGGGACAGATAATGAAAAACTGTTTTTT,CASSSGTDNEKLFF
TRBJ2-3,TRBV7-2,TRBD1,-,TGTGCCAGCAGCTTACTGGGACAGGGGGTCACAGATACGCAGTATTTT,CASSLLGQGVTDTQYF
TRBJ2-3,TRBV20-1,TRBD2,-,TGCAGTGCTAGTGGTCTAGCGGGGACTAGCACAGATACGCAGTATTTT,CSASGLAGTSTDTQYF
TRBJ1-6,TRBV6-1,-,-,TGTGCCAGCAGTGAAAGGACTTGGGGGGATTCACCCCTCCACTTT,CASSERTWGDSPLHF
TRBJ1-6,TRBV2,TRBD1,-,TGTGCCAGCAGATCCGGGACAGGGCTGACCCTCCACTTT,CASRSGTGLTLHF
TRBJ1-5,TRBV19,TRBD1,-,TGTGCCAGTAGTTCCTCCGGGACAGGGGGGAGCAATCAGCCCCAGCATTTT,CASSSSGTGGSNQPQHF
TRBJ2-7,TRBV2,-,-,TGTGCCAGCACCCAAGGGAGCGAGCAGTACTTC,CASTQGSEQYF
TRBJ1-5,TRBV18,-,-,TGTGCCAGCTCACGCCTCCCGGGGGGCACCGGTCAGCCCCAGCATTTT,CASSRLPGGTGQPQHF
TRBJ1-6,TRBV5-1,TRBD1,-,TGCGCCAGCAGCACCGACAGGGGGAGGAATTCACCCCTCCACTTT,CASSTDRGRNSPLHF
TRBJ2-7,TRBV4-2,-,once,TGTGCCAGCAGCCAAGACCGGACAGCCTACGAGCAGTACTTC,CASSQDRTAYEQYF
TRBJ2-1,TRBV3-1/TRBV3-2,TRBD2,-,TGTGCCAGCAGCCAAGATTCCAGCGGGGGGGCCAGGGGTGAGCAGTTCTTC,CASSQDSSGGARGEQFF
TRBJ1-3,TRBV21-1,-,-,TGTGCCAGCAGCAAAGGAGGGGGTGAGGAAGCTGGAAACACCATATATTTT,CASSKGGGEEAGNTIYF
TRBJ1-2,TRBV7-2,TRBD1,-,TGTGCCAGCAGCTCAAAAGGGGGCGACTATGGCTACACCTTC,CASSSKGGDYGYTF
TRBJ1-3,TRBV6-5,TRBD1,-,TGTGCCAGCAGCAGACAGGGGCTCGGAAACACCATATATTTT,CASSRQGLGNTIYF
TRBJ1-1,TRBV4-2,-,-,TGTGCCAGCAGCCAAGACCGGCTAGGGGACACTGAAGCTTTCTTT,CASSQDRLGDTEAFF
TRBJ1-6,TRBV5-1,TRBD1,-,TGCGCCAGCAGTTACGGGACAGGGTGGGAGAATTCACCCCTCCACTTT,CASSYGTGWENSPLHF
TRBJ1-4,TRBV10-1,-,-,TGCGCCATCCCAAGGGGGGGAGTTAATGAAAAACTGTTTTTT,CAIPRGGVNEKLFF
TRBJ1-2,TRBV10-3,TRBD1,-,TGTGCCATCAACAGGGGACAGGGAGACGGCTACACCTTC,CAINRGQGDGYTF
TRBJ1-1,TRBV30,-,-,TGTGCCTGGAGGGGGGCCGGAGTATCTGAAGCTTTCTTT,CAWRGAGVSEAFF
TRBJ2-7,TRBV4-2,TRBD1,medium-sized,TGTGCCAGCAGCCAAGTGATAGGGACAGGGGGCTACGAGCAGTACTTC,CASSQVIGTGGYEQYF
TRBJ2-5,TRBV6-5,TRBD2,-,TGTGCCATTGCGGTAGCGGGGATCCAAGAGACCCAGTACTTC,CAIAVAGIQETQYF
TRBJ2-2,TRBV4-2,-,-,TGTGCCAGCAGCCAGGAGGTGGACGACACCGGGGAGCTGTTTTTT,CASSQEVDDTGELFF